This T cell receptor beta chain was captured in a study of cytomegalovirus exposure and HLA in healthy donors. Study results and limitations: A link between a missense DCLRE1C variant and TCR beta V- and J-gene trimming emerged from a later analysis. In an earlier analysis, about 87% or about 30%: the productive usage of most TCR beta V segments.

The CDR3 is made up of 15 amino acids. J lost 5 bases, V lost 3 bases, and 3 bases had no gene match. CDR1 KGHSH and CDR2 LQKENI come from the germline V gene. This clone appeared a few times. The antigen is undetermined. 60 Vbeta and 13 Jbeta primers were used in PCR. TCRdb's copy holds only in-frame clones and misses some; the assay was immunoSEQ multiplex PCR. Of about 180,000 clones listed, 76% were seen once; the top ten hold roughly 1.5%. The chain recombines TRBV18 with TRBJ1-4, with 10 bases identical to TRBD1. This clonotype was obtained from a man aged 18 to 35 in good health and CMV-seronegative. The sample was PBMCs. This chain's CDR3 is CASSPTGQGNEKLFF. DNA of the CDR3: TGTGCCAGCTCACCGACGGGACAGGGGAATGAAAAACTGTTTTTT. The full variable domain, its missing parts supplied by reference TRBV18 and TRBJ1-4, is NAGVMQNPRHLVRRRGQEARLRCSPMKGHSHVYWYRQLPEEGLKFMVYLQKENIIDESGMPKERFSAEFPKEGPSILRIQQVVRGDSAAYFCASSPTGQGNEKLFFGSGTQLSVL.